Shown below are 3 T cell receptor beta chains from a single sample sequenced in a study of blood T cell repertoires in COVID-19. Assay: immunoSEQ multiplex PCR; the TCRdb copy retains only in-frame clones and omits some. The profile shows about 120,000 clones, about 80% of them singletons. Sequencing was done on a sample of peripheral blood. The receptors derive from an older man with active or convalescent COVID-19.

J is TRBJ1-1 and V is TRBV19, with 7 bases that match TRBD1. The CDR3 covers 13 residues. The V segment lost 6 bases and the J segment 5 bases; nucleotides outside the gene matches: 6. Germline V gene sequence: CDR1 LNHDA, CDR2 SQIVND (reference sequence). The DNA of the CDR3 is TGTGCCAGTAGACCCGGGACAGAGACTGAAGCTTTCTTT. This gives the protein CASRPGTETEAFF.

This sequence joins TRBV6-6 and TRBJ1-1, with D tentatively TRBD1 (5 bases). Germline CDR1 MNHNY, CDR2 SVGAGI (reference sequence). Trimming cost V 7 bases and J 1 base, with 13 bases left between them. This CDR3 contains 14 residues. The CDR3 coding sequence is TGTGCCAGCAAACTAATGGGGGGGAACACTGAAGCTTTCTTT. Translating it yields CASKLMGGNTEAFF.

The chain couples TRBV5-4 to TRBJ2-3; D may be TRBD1 (6 bases). With 3 bases removed from V and 9 bases from J, the gap between germline ends came to 20 bases. Germline values: CDR1 SGHNT, CDR2 YYREEE (reference sequence). CDR3 length: 15 amino acids. CDR3 in DNA: TGTGCCAGCAGCTCGGACTCAGGGGTGTCTGGCACGCAGTATTTT. Translating gives CASSSDSGVSGTQYF.